This T cell receptor (beta chain) came from a study of beta chain features in type 1 diabetes listed by TCRdb under 2018. For the wider study: Mean age, gender distribution, total cell number and subset yield were not different between patients and healthy donors. A total of approximately 100,000,000 sorted cells were examined across all samples, and the number of cells per subset was strongly correlated with RNA yield. In the study, TCRB repertoires of sorted circulating CD4+ T cell subsets from recently diagnosed type 1 diabetes patients were compared with those of matched healthy donors. Regulatory and stem cell-like memory subsets were isolated from only 8 patients and roughly 8 healthy donors, whereas naive and central memory subsets came from all 30 or so donors. Broad study findings and their caveats: At VDJ recombination sites, type 1 diabetes patients had fewer insertions and more deleted nucleotides, which implies abnormalities in thymic rearrangement. Because cDNA was sequenced instead of genomic DNA, highly expressing activated cells could be over-represented, though the groups showed no difference in activation or CD3 levels. PCR might favor shorter templates, but patient and control samples were amplified and corrected together, so any skew would affect both groups equally. Only small numbers of individuals were included in the HLA sub-analyses, which left unresolved whether HLA type had any influence on TCRB rearrangement. Type 1 diabetes patients showed a moderate but significant shortening of TCRB CDR3 length in all four CD4+ subsets. The naive, central memory and regulatory TCRB repertoires appeared to resemble one another more closely among patients than among healthy donors.

Each donor gave one peripheral blood draw, averaging roughly 100 mL, which was collected into heparinised tubes. A BD FACSAria II was used to sort naive, central memory, regulatory and stem cell-like memory CD4+ T cells with a panel that included CD45RO, CCR7, CD25, CD127, CD95 and CD27. A purity above 98% was achieved for all sorted populations. PBMCs were separated immediately by Lymphoprep density gradient centrifugation and were stained directly, without being cultured. So that batch effects would be minimized, each experiment stained and sorted samples in pairs, pairing one healthy donor with one patient. The entire amount of isolated RNA was reverse transcribed using the High Capacity cDNA Reverse Transcription Kit, so the sequenced TCRB transcripts were expressed ones. Deep immunoSEQ sequencing was applied to naive, central memory and regulatory T cell samples, giving an average of roughly 3.5 million total reads per sample. Sorted cells were lysed in RLT buffer, and RNA was extracted using DNase-treated RNeasy Micro or Mini kits according to cell number. Each cell subset was processed on its own to prevent cross-contamination, while patient and healthy donor samples were processed together. The immunoSEQ multiplex PCR was used to amplify TCRB sequences from cDNA, yielding 87-bp fragments that span the CDR3 region. Sequencing of the amplicons was done on the Illumina HiSeq platform. The study's processing was this. Synthetic template baselines were used to correct PCR bias computationally, reads within Hamming distance 2 were collapsed together, and singletons that could not be merged were discarded. Reads were aligned to IMGT to assign V, D and J genes, CDR3 length, and insertions or deletions at six rearrangement sites. Within each subset, clonotype counts were normalized to sorted cell number, and only after that were true diversity and Gini coefficients computed with the tcR R package. The overlap coefficient, calculated on TCRB nucleotide sequences, was used to measure repertoire sharing. Entries here come from immuneACCESS through TCRdb and include only in-frame sequences with V and J called. Some clones fail to appear in such tables; in the studies checked, an unresolved V gene covers under half of the shortfall, and the cause of the remainder is unknown. V, J and clone size are taken as reported in that table, and D and trimming were inferred from the DNA itself. The sample has roughly 150,000 clones on record, roughly 9.1% of them singletons. The ten most abundant clones make up less than 3% of the sample.

To note about this clone: There is no known antigen for this receptor. No much larger clone is present one base from it, and per-base qualities are unavailable.

The CDR3 sequence holds 13 residues, the cysteine and phenylalanine included. Solely the CDR3 DNA is kept, with 39 bases framed from the first base. Based on the germline V gene, the CDR1 and CDR2 sequences are KGHSH and LQKENI. V was cut back by 3 bases and J by 4 bases, leaving a gap of 8 bases between them. The rearrangement combines TRBV18 with TRBJ2-3, and the D gene may be TRBD1, 5 bases matching. This TCR was sampled from a woman between 18 and 29 years old in good health. What was sequenced was central memory CD4+ T cells from blood. The CDR3: CASSPRAPDTQYF. The base sequence is TGTGCCAGCTCACCCAGGGCCCCAGATACGCAGTATTTT.